This TCR beta chain was found in a study of molecular identifiers for immune sequencing clone quantification (dated by TCRdb to 2017 to 2018). Concerning the study at large: In a replicate experiment, RNA from around 20,000 or 100,000 naive CD8 T cells was split into five aliquots, four of which were sequenced. The study was a methods study using CD8 T cells to benchmark molecular-identifier clustering-based TCR repertoire sequencing (MIDCIRS) and TCR RNA copy counting. The full study reports these points: When barcode sub-clustering was left out, chimeric consensus sequences inflated TCR diversity, with chimeras reaching as high as 47%. Spiked-in Jurkat TCR RNA (10 copies' worth), which is not part of the donor repertoire, was contained in the naive libraries. A single cell's worth of spiked-in Jurkat TCR RNA was reported detectable even among about 1.1 million naive CD8 T cells. In CMV-specific effector cells, clones with more than 20 RNA copies contained over 98% of molecules, whereas in naive cells such clones contained under 1% of molecules. Modeling estimated about 3.3 recovered TCR RNA copies per cell, compared with 8.5 to 10 by digital PCR, which implies about 30% capture efficiency. The sizes of highly expanded clones could end up underestimated when identical TCR molecules share a barcode.

Receptors were amplified or captured by PCR. The instrument given in TCRdb is Illumina HiSeq 4000. Bulk TCR libraries were prepared as previously described, using TCR primers listed in Table S5. Total RNA was purified with the Qiagen AllPrep DNA/RNA kit. Before any analysis, reads coming from multiple sequencing runs of the same library were combined into one pool. The paper's processing steps were these. Reads were retained only if an exact TCR constant sequence was present, and the retained reads were trimmed to 150 nt and grouped according to their 12-nt molecular barcodes. Reads inside each barcode group were sub-clustered using a 15% Levenshtein threshold, and a quality-weighted consensus sequence was constructed for each RNA molecule. Non-functional sequences were removed, as were lower-count sequences one edit away from another. Barcode sub-clusters with fewer than 20% of the maximum read count were removed, based on fitting two negative binomial distributions. TCRdb reprocessing: public reads trimmed at Q25 with fastp, clones called with MiXCR, in-frame beta chains kept. Every distinct CDR3 protein forms one entry, paired with its most common genes and DNA. TCRdb, not the original authors, processed these V and J calls. In all, the sample holds 550,000 to 750,000 distinct CDR3 sequences, and about 20% of those were seen once. The ten biggest clones cover roughly 0.9% of the sample.

Libraries of naive CD8 T cells were built from approximately 20,000 to 980,000 sorted cells, with 10%, 30% or 50% of the purified RNA used. On a BD FACSAria II, naive CD8 T cells were FACS-sorted as CD8+CD4-CCR7+CD45RA+ and collected into RLT Plus buffer. To test detection sensitivity, Jurkat RNA equivalent to roughly eleven TCR copies was spiked into samples of roughly 20,000-1,100,000 naive CD8 T cells. CD8 T cells were enriched using RosetteSep CD8+ T Cell Enrichment Cocktail and Ficoll-Paque, and the enriched cells then underwent ACK red cell lysis. The germline V gene (reference sequence) sets CDR1 to DFQATT and CDR2 to SNEGSKA. The CDR3 measures 14 amino acids from cysteine to phenylalanine. Just the 42-base CDR3 DNA is kept, in frame starting at base 1. The germline V and J ends show losses of 1 base and 15 bases respectively, and no gene match explains 11 bases of the junction. For this clonotype: Its antigen target is currently unknown. It may be a read error: a sequence one base away is much more abundant.

The receptor was isolated from a human donor in good health. Some libraries in this study had Jurkat cell RNA spiked in. The chain couples TRBV20-1 to TRBJ2-1; 11 junctional bases match TRBD2. What was sequenced was naive CD8+ T cells from blood, with Jurkat cell RNA spiked in. According to the study, the label for this sample's cell subset or site signals: FACS-sorted CD8+CD4-CCR7+CD45RA+ naive T cells. The nucleotide sequence reads as follows: TGCAGTGCTAGAGCCCCTAGCGGGAGGTCCCCCTGGTTCTTC. The resulting protein is CSARAPSGRSPWFF.